This T cell receptor beta chain was identified in a study of CD8 T cells in Susac syndrome. Blood CD8+ and CD4+ T cells underwent high-throughput TCR beta sequencing. Diagnostic criteria for definite or probable disease, in their recently defined form, were met by the patients with Susac syndrome. TEMRA cells were FACS-enriched, while CD8+ and CD4+ T cells were negatively isolated. Random hexamers primed reverse transcription of about 0.5 to 1 ug RNA. TCRdb called the immunoSEQ multiplex PCR reads again in MiXCR, with one record for every CDR3 protein. The sample holds some 250,000 distinct CDR3 sequences, 95% to 97% seen once. CDR3 length equals 14 residues. The V end lost 3 bases, the J end lost 3 bases, and 11 bases lay between the germline ends.

The source of this sequence is a human donor with Susac syndrome. The sequenced sample consisted of CD4+ T cells from PBMCs. The rearrangement links TRBV12-3 or TRBV12-4 to TRBJ1-1, with a possible D match to TRBD1 (5 bases). In DNA, the CDR3 is TGTGCCAGCAGTTTCGACCCAGGGTACACTGAAGCTTTCTTT. Amino acid sequence: CASSFDPGYTEAFF.